A single sample gave rise to the 5 T cell receptor beta chains below, sequenced in a study of CD8 T cells in ankylosing spondylitis. TCRdb itself ran the 5' RACE reads through MiXCR, one entry per CDR3 protein. The sample yields 250,000 to 400,000 distinct CDR3 sequences, roughly 10% seen once. Sequencing was done on a sample of blood, either unsorted or a sorted T cell fraction (not recorded which). Receptors were obtained from a female donor with ankylosing spondylitis or in good health (not recorded which).

The sample holds many counts of this clonotype. The chain recombines TRBV20-1 with TRBJ2-2, with TRBD2 matching over 14 bases. The V segment lost 2 bases and the J segment 1 base; nucleotides outside the gene matches: 3. The CDR3 totals 17 residues. Germline V gene sequence: CDR1 DFQATT, CDR2 SNEGSKA (reference sequence). DNA for the CDR3: TGCAGTGCTAGATCCGGGACTAGCGGGAGGAACACCGGGGAGCTGTTTTTT. Residues: CSARSGTSGRNTGELFF.

The chain is built from TRBV25-1 and TRBJ1-2; 7 nucleotides agree with TRBD1. This CDR3 region has 14 residues. V lost 7 bases and J lost 3; bases outside the gene matches: 8. Germline V lookup: CDR1 MGHDK, CDR2 SYGVNS. DNA of the CDR3: TGTGCCAGCACCCGAGGCAGGGGGGACTATGGCTACACCTTC. As protein: CASTRGRGDYGYTF.

This clonotype appeared many times. The rearrangement uses TRBV9 and TRBJ2-1; 10 positions match TRBD1. J gave up 2 bases and V 3 bases, and 5 bases lay outside the gene matches. CDR3 size: 16 residues. CDR1 and CDR2 (germline): SGDLS, YYNGEE. CDR3 sequence reads: CASSAQDRGAYNEQFF. For the CDR3, the DNA is TGTGCCAGCAGCGCCCAGGACAGGGGGGCCTACAATGAGCAGTTCTTC.

This clonotype occurred once. This chain joins TRBV27 and TRBJ1-5; D not certain. Trimming shortened V by 2 bases and J by 6 bases, and 11 bases separated the two germline ends. Germline V gene lookup returns CDR1 MNHEY and CDR2 SMNVEV (reference sequence). CDR3 length: 14 amino acids. The CDR3 is CASSLGGSTQPQHF. The DNA for the CDR3 is TGTGCCAGCAGTTTAGGAGGGTCTACTCAGCCCCAGCATTTT.

This clonotype turned up a few times. The chain links TRBV7-3 to TRBJ2-3; TRBD1 aligns across 8 bases. Per the germline V gene, CDR1 is SGHTA and CDR2 is FQGTGA. The length of the CDR3 is 15 residues. Trimming cost V 5 bases and J 5 bases; bases outside gene matches: 9. The CDR3 reads CASSAGGQGRDTQYF. CDR3 bases: TGTGCCAGCAGCGCAGGGGGCCAGGGGAGAGATACGCAGTATTTT.